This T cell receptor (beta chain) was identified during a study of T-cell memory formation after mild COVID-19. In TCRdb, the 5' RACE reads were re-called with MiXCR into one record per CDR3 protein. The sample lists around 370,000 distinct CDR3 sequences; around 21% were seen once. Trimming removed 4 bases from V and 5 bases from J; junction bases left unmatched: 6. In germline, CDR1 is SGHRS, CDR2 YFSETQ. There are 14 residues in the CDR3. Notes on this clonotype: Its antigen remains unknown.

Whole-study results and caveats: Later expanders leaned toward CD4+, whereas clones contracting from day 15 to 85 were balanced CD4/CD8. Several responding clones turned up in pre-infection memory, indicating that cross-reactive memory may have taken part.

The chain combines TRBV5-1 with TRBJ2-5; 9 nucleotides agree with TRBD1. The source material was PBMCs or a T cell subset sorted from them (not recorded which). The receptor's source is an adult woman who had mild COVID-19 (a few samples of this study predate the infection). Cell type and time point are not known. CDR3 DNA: TGCGCCAGCAGCCCGGGGACAGGGAGCGAGACCCAGTACTTC. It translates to CASSPGTGSETQYF. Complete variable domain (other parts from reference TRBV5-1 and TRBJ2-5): KAGVTQTPRYLIKTRGQQVTLSCSPISGHRSVSWYQQTPGQGLQFLFEYFSETQRNKGNFPGRFSGRQFSNSRSEMNVSTLELGDSALYLCASSPGTGSETQYFGPGTRLLVL.